This TCR beta chain was sequenced during a study of identical twins. General study findings and limits: Researchers caution that invariant MAIT and iNKT cells could partly confound zero-insertion analyses. Twin pairs' shared out-of-frame alpha sequences were enriched in low generation probability.

The CDR3 is made up of 13 amino acids. Germline lookup yields CDR1 MNHEY and CDR2 SMNVEV (reference sequence). Trimming cost V 6 bases and J 5 bases, with 13 bases left between them. TCRdb ran MiXCR on the 5' RACE reads and lists one entry per CDR3 protein. The sample holds about 890,000 distinct CDR3 sequences, over 9% seen once. All donors were healthy Caucasians. This clonotype was seen a few times. Its antigen remains unknown. These same data were also listed under a study on yellow fever vaccine responses in identical twins. That investigation notes: Twins' T cell vaccine responses reportedly looked partly convergent, partly personalized.

Sequenced: PBMCs. The receptor was isolated from a woman under 30 in good health. The chain joins TRBV27 to TRBJ2-5; tentative D call: TRBD1 (6 bases). CDR3 in amino acids: CASRAGVVETQYF. The CDR3 DNA sequence: TGTGCCAGCAGAGCAGGGGTGGTGGAGACCCAGTACTTC.